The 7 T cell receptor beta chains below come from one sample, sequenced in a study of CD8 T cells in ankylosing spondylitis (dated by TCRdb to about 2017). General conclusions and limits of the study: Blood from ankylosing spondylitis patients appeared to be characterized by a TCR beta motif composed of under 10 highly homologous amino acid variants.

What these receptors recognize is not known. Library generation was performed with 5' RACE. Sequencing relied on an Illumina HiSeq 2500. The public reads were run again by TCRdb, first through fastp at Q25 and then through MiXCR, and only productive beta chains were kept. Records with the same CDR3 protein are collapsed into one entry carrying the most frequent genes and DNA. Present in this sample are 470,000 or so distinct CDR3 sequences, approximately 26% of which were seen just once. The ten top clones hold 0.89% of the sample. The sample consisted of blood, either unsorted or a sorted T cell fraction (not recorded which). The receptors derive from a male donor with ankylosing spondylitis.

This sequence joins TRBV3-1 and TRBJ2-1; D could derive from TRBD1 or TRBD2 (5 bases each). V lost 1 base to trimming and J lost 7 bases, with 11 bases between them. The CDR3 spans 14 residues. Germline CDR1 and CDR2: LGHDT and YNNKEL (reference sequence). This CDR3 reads CASSQALGVNEQFF. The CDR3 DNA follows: TGTGCCAGCAGCCAAGCCCTGGGGGTAAATGAGCAGTTCTTC.

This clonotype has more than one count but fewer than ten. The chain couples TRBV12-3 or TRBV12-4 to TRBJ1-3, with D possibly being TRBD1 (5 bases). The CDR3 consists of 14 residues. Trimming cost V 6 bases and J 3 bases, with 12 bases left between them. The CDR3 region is CASSPKGFGNTIYF. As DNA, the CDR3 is TGTGCCAGCAGCCCCAAGGGGTTTGGAAACACCATATATTTT.

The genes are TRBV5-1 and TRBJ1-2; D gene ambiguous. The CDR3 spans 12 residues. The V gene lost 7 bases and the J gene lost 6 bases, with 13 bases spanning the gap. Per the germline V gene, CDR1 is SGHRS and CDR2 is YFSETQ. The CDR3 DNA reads TGCGCCAGCTCTGTTGAGGCTCATGGCTACACCTTC. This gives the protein CASSVEAHGYTF.

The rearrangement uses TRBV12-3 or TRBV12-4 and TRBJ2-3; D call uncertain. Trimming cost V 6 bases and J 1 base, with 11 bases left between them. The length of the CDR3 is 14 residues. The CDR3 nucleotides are TGTGCCAGCAGGAAGGGTGTTGGCACAGATACGCAGTATTTT. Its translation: CASRKGVGTDTQYF.

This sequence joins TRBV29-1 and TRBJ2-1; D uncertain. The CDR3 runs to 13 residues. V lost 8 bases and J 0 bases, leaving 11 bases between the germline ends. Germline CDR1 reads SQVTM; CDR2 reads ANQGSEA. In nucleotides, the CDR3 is TGCAGCTTACAAGTAAACTCCTACAATGAGCAGTTCTTC. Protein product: CSLQVNSYNEQFF.

CDR3 DNA: TGTGCCAGCAGCGTAGAGCAGCGGGACACCGGGGAGCTGTTTTTT. This translates into CASSVEQRDTGELFF. The rearrangement uses TRBV9 and TRBJ2-2; a possible D gene is TRBD2 (6 bases). Between the trimmed V and J ends, which lost 0 bases and 3 bases, there was a span of 9 bases. The CDR3 consists of 15 residues. The germline V gene has CDR1 SGDLS and CDR2 YYNGEE.

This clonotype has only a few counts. The DNA of the CDR3 is TGCAGTGCTAGAGATAGGGGGTTTTTTTACAATGAGCAGTTCTTC. Translating it yields CSARDRGFFYNEQFF. This chain uses TRBV20-1 with TRBJ2-1; perhaps TRBD1 as D (6 bases). In germline, CDR1 is DFQATT, CDR2 SNEGSKA (reference sequence). This CDR3 is built from 15 residues. The germline V and J ends were trimmed by 0 bases and 4 bases, with 13 bases remaining between them.